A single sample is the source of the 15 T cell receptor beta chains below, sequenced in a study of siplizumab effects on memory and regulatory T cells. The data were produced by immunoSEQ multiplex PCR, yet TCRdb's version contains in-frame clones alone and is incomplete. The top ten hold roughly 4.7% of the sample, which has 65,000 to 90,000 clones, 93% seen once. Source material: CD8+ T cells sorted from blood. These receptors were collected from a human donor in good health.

The CDR3 here is CASSATGQGAEAFF. The CDR3 nucleotides are TGTGCCAGCAGCGCGACGGGACAGGGGGCGGAAGCTTTCTTT. J is TRBJ1-1 and V is TRBV9; 12 bases fit TRBD1. This CDR3 contains 14 residues. Germline CDR1 and CDR2: SGDLS and YYNGEE. The J segment lost 8 bases and the V segment lost 3 bases, leaving 5 bases of the junction unmatched.

Here the CDR3 reads CASSQDLGVESTEAFF. CDR3 bases: TGCGCCAGCAGCCAAGATTTAGGGGTGGAATCAACTGAAGCTTTCTTT. The chain joins TRBV4-3 to TRBJ1-1; D is perhaps TRBD1 (5 bases). Germline V CDR1 and CDR2: LGHNA, YSLEER. This CDR3 region has 16 residues. Trimming left V 0 bases short and J 5 bases short, with 16 bases between.

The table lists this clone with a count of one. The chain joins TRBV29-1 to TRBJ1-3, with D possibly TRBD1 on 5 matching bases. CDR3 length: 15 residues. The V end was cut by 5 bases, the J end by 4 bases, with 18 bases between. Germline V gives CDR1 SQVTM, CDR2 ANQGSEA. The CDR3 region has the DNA TGCAGCGTTTTGAAACCGGGGGTGGACGGAAACACCATATATTTT. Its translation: CSVLKPGVDGNTIYF.

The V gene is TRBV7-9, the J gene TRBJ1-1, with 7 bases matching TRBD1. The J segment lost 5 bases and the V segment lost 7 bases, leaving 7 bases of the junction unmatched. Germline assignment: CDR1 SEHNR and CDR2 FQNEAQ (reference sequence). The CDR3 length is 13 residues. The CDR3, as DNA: TGTGCCAGCACCCAGGGGGGAATAACTGAAGCTTTCTTT. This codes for CASTQGGITEAFF.

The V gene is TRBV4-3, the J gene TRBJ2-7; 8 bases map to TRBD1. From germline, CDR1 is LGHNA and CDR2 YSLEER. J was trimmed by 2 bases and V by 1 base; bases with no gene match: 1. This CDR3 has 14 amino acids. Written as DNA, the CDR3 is TGCGCCAGCAGCCAAGGGACAGGGACCTACGAGCAGTACTTC. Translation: CASSQGTGTYEQYF.

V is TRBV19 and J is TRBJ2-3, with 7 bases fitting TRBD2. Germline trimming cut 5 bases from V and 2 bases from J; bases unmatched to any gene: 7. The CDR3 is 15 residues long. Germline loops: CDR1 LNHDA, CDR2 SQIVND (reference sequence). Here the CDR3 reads CASSLSGGFTDTQYF. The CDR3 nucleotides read TGTGCCAGTAGTCTCTCCGGGGGGTTCACAGATACGCAGTATTTT.

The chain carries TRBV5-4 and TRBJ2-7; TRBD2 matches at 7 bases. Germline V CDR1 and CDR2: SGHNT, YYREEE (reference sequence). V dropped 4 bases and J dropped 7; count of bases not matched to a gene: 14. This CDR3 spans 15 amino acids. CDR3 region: CASSQQAGLDGEQYF. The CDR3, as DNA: TGTGCCAGCAGCCAACAAGCTGGACTAGACGGGGAGCAGTACTTC. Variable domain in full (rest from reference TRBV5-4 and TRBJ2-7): ETGVTQSPTHLIKTRGQQVTLRCSSQSGHNTVSWYQQALGQGPQFIFQYYREEENGRGNFPPRFSGLQFPNYSSELNVNALELDDSALYLCASSQQAGLDGEQYFGPGTRLTVT.

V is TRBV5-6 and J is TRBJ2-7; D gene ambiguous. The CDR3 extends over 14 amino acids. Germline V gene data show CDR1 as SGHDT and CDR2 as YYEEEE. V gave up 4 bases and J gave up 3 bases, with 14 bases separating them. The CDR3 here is CASSRIAIDYEQYF. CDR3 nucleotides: TGTGCCAGCAGCCGCATTGCAATTGACTACGAGCAGTACTTC.

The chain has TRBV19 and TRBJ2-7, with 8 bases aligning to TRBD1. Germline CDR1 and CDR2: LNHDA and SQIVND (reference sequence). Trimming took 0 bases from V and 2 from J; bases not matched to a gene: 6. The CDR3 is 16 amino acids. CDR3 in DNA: TGTGCCAGTAGTATAGATGTGGGACAGGTAGCCTACGAGCAGTACTTC. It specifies CASSIDVGQVAYEQYF.

CDR3 amino acids: CASSLSAGGSYEQYF. Here the CDR3 DNA reads TGCGCCAGCAGCTTATCAGCGGGGGGCTCCTACGAGCAGTACTTC. The V call is TRBV5-1, the J call TRBJ2-7, with 9 bases that match TRBD2. The CDR3 spans 15 residues. Germline values: CDR1 SGHRS, CDR2 YFSETQ. Trimming cost V 2 bases and J 0 bases; bases outside gene matches: 3.

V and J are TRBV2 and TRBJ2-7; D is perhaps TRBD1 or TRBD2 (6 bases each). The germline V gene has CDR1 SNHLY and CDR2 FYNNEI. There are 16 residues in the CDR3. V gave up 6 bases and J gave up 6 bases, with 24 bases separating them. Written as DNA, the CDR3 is TGTGCCAGCAGGGCACCTCGAGGGGGGTCTTCCAGCGAGCAGTACTTC. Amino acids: CASRAPRGGSSSEQYF.

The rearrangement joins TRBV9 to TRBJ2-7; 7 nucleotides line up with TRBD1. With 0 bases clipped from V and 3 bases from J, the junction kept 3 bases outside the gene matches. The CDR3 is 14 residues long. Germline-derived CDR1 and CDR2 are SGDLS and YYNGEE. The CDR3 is CASSVGQGDYEQYF. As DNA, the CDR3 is TGTGCCAGCAGCGTAGGCCAGGGGGACTACGAGCAGTACTTC.

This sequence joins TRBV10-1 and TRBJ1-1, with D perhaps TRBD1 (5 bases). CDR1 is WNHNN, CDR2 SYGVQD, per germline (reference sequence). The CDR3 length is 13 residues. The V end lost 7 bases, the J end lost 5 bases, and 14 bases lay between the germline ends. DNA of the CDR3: TGCGCCAGCAATTCGGGGCCTCGGACTGAAGCTTTCTTT. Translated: CASNSGPRTEAFF.

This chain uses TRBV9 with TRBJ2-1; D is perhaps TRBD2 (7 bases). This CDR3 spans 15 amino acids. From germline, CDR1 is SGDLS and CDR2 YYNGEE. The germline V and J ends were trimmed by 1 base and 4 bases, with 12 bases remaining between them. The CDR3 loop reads CASSVRGAWYNEQFF. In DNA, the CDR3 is TGTGCCAGCAGCGTACGGGGGGCCTGGTACAATGAGCAGTTCTTC.

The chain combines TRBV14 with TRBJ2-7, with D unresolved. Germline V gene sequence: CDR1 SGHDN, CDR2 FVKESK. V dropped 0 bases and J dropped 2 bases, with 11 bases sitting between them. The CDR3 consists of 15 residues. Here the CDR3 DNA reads TGTGCCAGCAGCCAAGAGTTCAGAGTAACCTACGAGCAGTACTTC. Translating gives CASSQEFRVTYEQYF.